Listed below are T cell receptor beta chains from one sample, sequenced in a study of blood T cells in healthy people across ages. Using its own MiXCR run on the 5' RACE reads, TCRdb lists one record per CDR3 protein. The sample gives approximately 1.5 million distinct CDR3 sequences, about 31% of which show up once; approximately 11% is in the top ten. What was sequenced was blood. The receptors come from a woman in her thirties in good health. Both conserved end residues are part of each CDR3. D genes are given only for firm matches. A clone size is listed for some rows: how often the clone was seen (once, few, many), or a class if it is expanded.

J,D,V,size,length,DNA,CDR3
TRBJ2-3,-,TRBV7-9,few,12,TGTGCCAGCAGGCTCACAACAGATACGCAGTATTTT,CASRLTTDTQYF
TRBJ2-2,-,TRBV7-2,-,16,TGTGCCAGCAGCATTGGAGGGACAACGAACACCGGGGAGCTGTTTTTT,CASSIGGTTNTGELFF
TRBJ2-7,TRBD2,TRBV27,few,14,TGTGCCAGCAGTCAGTTAGCGGGGCAGTACGAGCAGTACTTC,CASSQLAGQYEQYF
TRBJ2-7,TRBD2,TRBV20-1,-,17,TGCTCTGTCCCGGGGACTAGCGGGTCCGCTAGCTCCTACGAGCAGTACTTC,CSVPGTSGSASSYEQYF
TRBJ2-7,TRBD2,TRBV7-9,-,15,TGTGCCAGCAGCCGGAGACTAGCGGGCCACAATGAGCAGTACTTC,CASSRRLAGHNEQYF
TRBJ2-5,-,TRBV6-1,-,15,TGTGCCAGCAGTGAAAGGGTCCGGGGAAAAGAGACCCAGTACTTC,CASSERVRGKETQYF
TRBJ2-5,TRBD2,TRBV7-9,-,17,TGTGCCAGCAGCCCGGGACTAGCGGGAGCGTATCGAGAGACCCAGTACTTC,CASSPGLAGAYRETQYF
TRBJ1-2,-,TRBV20-1,few,13,TGCAGTGCCCCCGATACCCTAGGCTATGGCTACACCTTC,CSAPDTLGYGYTF
TRBJ2-5,TRBD1,TRBV11-2,few,14,TGTGCCAGCAGCTTAGTTCAGGGGGCGAAGACCCAGTACTTC,CASSLVQGAKTQYF
TRBJ2-7,TRBD2,TRBV2,few,15,TGTGCCAGCAGCGATCGGGACTATTCAACCTACGAGCAGTACTTC,CASSDRDYSTYEQYF
TRBJ2-1,TRBD2,TRBV4-2,-,17,TGTGCCAGCAGCCGGCGGCAGGGGACTAGCGGGGAAAATGAGCAGTTCTTC,CASSRRQGTSGENEQFF
TRBJ2-3,TRBD2,TRBV6-2/TRBV6-3,-,17,TGTGCCAGCAGTCCCCACCCTACTAGCGGGAGCGGTGATACGCAGTATTTT,CASSPHPTSGSGDTQYF
TRBJ2-7,TRBD1,TRBV20-1,many,17,TGCAGTGCTAGAGATCTTCAACAGGGACAGTCAGCTTACGAGCAGTACTTC,CSARDLQQGQSAYEQYF
TRBJ2-7,TRBD2,TRBV14,-,17,TGTGCCAGCAGCCAAGTTCCGCTAGCGGCCGAAGCCTACGAGCAGTACTTC,CASSQVPLAAEAYEQYF
TRBJ2-1,-,TRBV7-9,-,13,TGTGCCAGCAGCTTAGATTCTGCGGGAGAGCAGTTCTTC,CASSLDSAGEQFF
TRBJ2-3,-,TRBV5-1,-,15,TGCGCCAGCAGCTTAGGCAGGTCCGACACAGATACGCAGTATTTT,CASSLGRSDTDTQYF
TRBJ2-5,TRBD2,TRBV20-1,-,15,TGCAGTGCTAGGGGTGGGGTAGCGGGAATGAAGACCCAGTACTTC,CSARGGVAGMKTQYF
TRBJ1-1,-,TRBV12-3/TRBV12-4,few,11,TGTGCCAGCACCTTAGGGGGTGAAGCTTTCTTT,CASTLGGEAFF
TRBJ1-2,TRBD1,TRBV6-6,many,15,TGTGCCAGCAGACCCTCCTCGGACAGGGACTATGGCTACACCTTC,CASRPSSDRDYGYTF
TRBJ1-5,-,TRBV20-1,-,14,TGCAGTGCTCAGGCAAGACGGGGAATGGAGCCCCAGCATTTT,CSAQARRGMEPQHF
TRBJ1-1,TRBD1,TRBV29-1,-,13,TGCAGCGCCGAGACAGGGGCGAACACTGAAGCTTTCTTT,CSAETGANTEAFF
TRBJ2-2,-,TRBV12-3/TRBV12-4,-,13,TGTGCCAGCAGGGCGACTCCGGCCGGGGAGCTGTTTTTT,CASRATPAGELFF
TRBJ1-5,-,TRBV6-1,-,14,TGTGCCAGCAGTGAAAGGTTGGGCAATCAGCCCCAGCATTTT,CASSERLGNQPQHF
TRBJ1-3,-,TRBV9,-,14,TGTGCCAGCAGCCCCCAGGACGGTAGAAACACCATATATTTT,CASSPQDGRNTIYF
TRBJ2-3,TRBD2,TRBV5-1,many,15,TGTGCCAGCAGCTTACGGCGGGGGGGCACAGATACGCAGTATTTT,CASSLRRGGTDTQYF
TRBJ2-5,-,TRBV7-6,few,14,TGTGCCAGCAGCCCTCAGGGGGGCGACGAGACCCAGTACTTC,CASSPQGGDETQYF
TRBJ1-2,TRBD1,TRBV3-1,-,14,TGTGCCAGCAGCCCGGACTCGACAGGGTTTGGCTACACCTTC,CASSPDSTGFGYTF
TRBJ2-3,TRBD2,TRBV29-1,-,16,TGCAGCATTACGGCGGGGGGCGGGAGGCGGACAGATACGCAGTATTTT,CSITAGGGRRTDTQYF
TRBJ2-3,TRBD2,TRBV18,once,16,TGTGCCAGCTCACCTTGGAGCGGGAGCCGAATGGATACGCAGTATTTT,CASSPWSGSRMDTQYF
TRBJ2-3,TRBD2,TRBV10-3,-,16,TGTGCCATCAGGCGGACTAGCGGGAGGGAGGCAGATACGCAGTATTTT,CAIRRTSGREADTQYF
TRBJ1-2,-,TRBV20-1,few,14,TGCAGTGCCCTTGAAAATCTCAGGGTGAGCGGCTACACCTTC,CSALENLRVSGYTF
TRBJ1-1,-,TRBV6-5,few,14,TGTGCCAGCAGGCCCGGGGGATTGAACACTGAAGCTTTCTTT,CASRPGGLNTEAFF
TRBJ2-7,TRBD2,TRBV27,once,17,TGTGCCAGCAGTTTGATGAACCGACTAGCGCCCAACAATGAGCAGTACTTC,CASSLMNRLAPNNEQYF
TRBJ2-5,TRBD1,TRBV29-1,many,13,TGCAGCGGAAGGGACAGGGGAAAAGAGACCCAGTACTTC,CSGRDRGKETQYF
TRBJ2-7,-,TRBV6-4,-,13,TGTGCCAGCAGTGGCGGGTGGCCGCGGGAGCAGTACTTC,CASSGGWPREQYF
TRBJ1-2,-,TRBV28,once,15,TGTGCCAGCACCATAGGGACCGGCAATAACTATGGCTACACCTTC,CASTIGTGNNYGYTF
TRBJ2-1,TRBD1,TRBV30,-,15,TGTGCCTGGACCCGGACAGGGGGAACCTACAATGAGCAGTTCTTC,CAWTRTGGTYNEQFF
TRBJ2-7,-,TRBV7-9,-,12,TGTGCCAGCACCGAGTCGGGGGTCGAGCAGTACTTC,CASTESGVEQYF
TRBJ1-1,-,TRBV7-3,-,16,TGTGCCAGCAGCTTAAGGGCAGGGGTAGGGAACACTGAAGCTTTCTTT,CASSLRAGVGNTEAFF